The entry below gives a single T cell receptor (beta chain) sequence along with its context. Its target is unknown. Rectal tissue came from one to two pinch biopsies taken at colonoscopy. This entry belongs to a study of pediatric ulcerative colitis. Sequencing depth was up to 500,000 reads per sample. Data came from immunoSEQ multiplex PCR; TCRdb stores just in-frame clones and leaves some out. The repertoire consists of under 20,000 clones, with about two thirds occurring once and the leading ten covering roughly 3.2%. Study-level points and caveats: A couple of rectal CDR3 clonotypes occurred in all ulcerative colitis patients. Rectal pinch biopsies may have included blood-derived T cells, especially in patients with overt colitis.

In germline, CDR1 is MNHEY, CDR2 SVGAGI. The V and J ends lost 0 bases and 13 bases respectively, with 9 bases between them. This CDR3 spans 11 amino acids. V is TRBV6-5 and J is TRBJ2-5; D uncertain. The clonotype was recovered from a girl between 5 and 17 years old with moderate ulcerative colitis. The sample comprised gut tissue. CDR3 sequence reads: CASSYSHNLYF. In nucleotides, the CDR3 is TGTGCCAGCAGTTACTCCCACAACCTGTACTTC.